Each of the 19 T cell receptor beta chains below was sequenced from the same sample in a study of cytomegalovirus exposure and HLA in healthy donors. Researchers ran the PCR with 60 Vbeta and 13 Jbeta primers. The method was immunoSEQ multiplex PCR; TCRdb's version includes in-frame clones alone and lacks a portion of them. Seen here are some 160,000 clones, around 82% observed once, and the top ten hold around 5.7%. The sample comprised PBMCs. The receptor source for this set is a man between 40 and 49 years old in good health and CMV-seronegative.

This rearrangement joins TRBV5-1 to TRBJ2-1; D is unresolved. V was pared by 2 bases and J by 7 bases, with 13 bases between. From germline, CDR1 is SGHRS and CDR2 YFSETQ. The CDR3 is 14 amino acids. CDR3 amino acids: CASSFNLETNEQFF. The DNA of the CDR3 is TGCGCCAGCAGCTTTAATCTAGAAACGAATGAGCAGTTCTTC.

This clone was counted between two and nine times. In DNA, the CDR3 is TGCAGTGCTAGGCAGGAGACCCAGTACTTC. Residues: CSARQETQYF. The V and J genes are TRBV20-1 and TRBJ2-5, with D uncertain. The ends were cut back, 3 bases at V and 5 bases at J, with 4 bases in the middle. CDR1 is DFQATT and CDR2 is SNEGSKA in the germline V gene (reference sequence). The CDR3 loop spans 10 amino acids.

V gene TRBV7-2 combines with J gene TRBJ2-7; the match to TRBD2 covers 9 bases. Germline CDR1 SGHTA, CDR2 FQGNSA. The CDR3 runs 15 residues. J lost 0 bases, V lost 1 base, and 1 base had no gene match. The CDR3 loop reads CASSLVSGSSYEQYF. The CDR3 DNA sequence: TGTGCCAGCAGCTTAGTTAGCGGGAGCTCCTACGAGCAGTACTTC.

This chain connects TRBV18 to TRBJ2-4; the D gene is possibly TRBD2 (6 bases). Germline V gives CDR1 KGHSH, CDR2 LQKENI. The CDR3 has 15 amino acids. Trimming shortened V by 3 bases and J by 9 bases, and 18 bases separated the two germline ends. CDR3 nucleotide sequence: TGTGCCAGCTCACCCGGGGGACGGCTCGGGAGCATTCAGTACTTC. It codes for CASSPGGRLGSIQYF.

This sequence joins TRBV6-1 and TRBJ2-7, with TRBD2 matching 8 bases. With V trimmed by 3 bases and J by 6 bases, 4 bases remained unmatched. In germline, CDR1 is MNHNS, CDR2 SASEGT. This CDR3 is 13 amino acids long. The CDR3 is CASSDIGRGEQYF. Written as DNA, the CDR3 is TGTGCCAGCAGTGACATCGGGAGGGGCGAGCAGTACTTC.

This sequence joins TRBV10-1 and TRBJ1-2; D remains unclear. This CDR3 is built from 13 residues. Trimming pared 4 bases from V and 0 bases from J, leaving 6 bases between. Germline-derived CDR1 and CDR2 are WNHNN and SYGVQD (reference sequence). CDR3 sequence (DNA): TGCGCCAGCAGTGCACAGTCTAACTATGGCTACACCTTC. Amino acids: CASSAQSNYGYTF.

The chain is built from TRBV18 and TRBJ2-1, with 10 nucleotides matching TRBD2. This CDR3 is 17 amino acids long. Trimming removed 3 bases from V and 8 bases from J; junction bases left unmatched: 13. Germline lookup yields CDR1 KGHSH and CDR2 LQKENI. The DNA for the CDR3 is TGTGCCAGCTCACCGAGTCTAGCGGGAGTTGACAACGATGAGCAGTTCTTC. This codes for CASSPSLAGVDNDEQFF.

V and J are TRBV7-6 and TRBJ2-3; a weak D match, TRBD2 (6 bases). Germline CDR1 is SGHVS and CDR2 is FNYEAQ. Between the trimmed V and J ends, which lost 1 base and 6 bases, there was a span of 8 bases. The CDR3 loop spans 13 amino acids. The CDR3 here is CASSLVRGDTQYF. The CDR3 nucleotides are TGTGCCAGCAGCTTAGTGCGGGGCGATACGCAGTATTTT.

Turning to this clone: The junction departs from germline at one end; a sequencing error may be responsible. The chain's CDR3 is CSSSFMNTEAFF. CDR3 sequence (DNA): TGTTCCAGCAGTTTTATGAACACTGAAGCTTTCTTT. The rearrangement joins TRBV7-9 to TRBJ1-1; D ambiguous. This CDR3 comprises 12 residues. The germline gives CDR1 SEHNR, CDR2 FQNEAQ (reference sequence). The whole variable domain, remainder taken from reference TRBV7-9 and TRBJ1-1, is DTGVSQNPRHKITKRGQNVTFRCDPISEHNRLYWYRQTLGQGPEFLTYFQNEAQLEKSRLLSDRFSAERPKGSFSTLEIQRTEQGDSAMYLCSSSFMNTEAFFGQGTRLTVV.

The V gene is TRBV6-6, the J gene TRBJ1-2; 7 nucleotides match TRBD1. The CDR3 covers 14 residues. After removal of 4 bases from V and 3 bases from J, the junction contained 5 bases not matched to a gene. CDR1 is MNHNY and CDR2 is SVGAGI in the germline V gene (reference sequence). The chain's CDR3 is CASSFEGADYGYTF. As DNA, the CDR3 is TGTGCCAGCAGTTTCGAGGGGGCCGACTATGGCTACACCTTC.

In its sample, this clone was seen a few times. J is TRBJ1-1 and V is TRBV29-1, with D possibly TRBD1 on 6 matching bases. The CDR3 has 14 amino acids. V lost 7 bases to trimming and J lost 1 base, with 16 bases between them. The V gene's germline CDR1 is SQVTM and CDR2 ANQGSEA. The CDR3 reads CSANPGQPNTEAFF. The CDR3 region has the DNA TGCAGCGCAAACCCAGGACAGCCGAACACTGAAGCTTTCTTT. The full variable domain, rest sourced from reference TRBV29-1 and TRBJ1-1, is SAVISQKPSRDICQRGTSLTIQCQVDSQVTMMFWYRQQPGQSLTLIATANQGSEATYESGFVIDKFPISRPNLTFSTLTVSNMSPEDSSIYLCSANPGQPNTEAFFGQGTRLTVV.

This clone was recorded once. This rearrangement joins TRBV25-1 to TRBJ2-6, with D maybe TRBD1 (7 bases). From germline, CDR1 is MGHDK and CDR2 SYGVNS. The CDR3 totals 18 residues. Trimming pared 3 bases from V and 0 bases from J, leaving 15 bases between. As DNA, the CDR3 is TGTGCCAGCAGTGATCGGGGGACAGTCTTCTCTGGGGCCAACGTCCTGACTTTC. Amino acids: CASSDRGTVFSGANVLTF. The full variable domain, completed using reference TRBV25-1 and TRBJ2-6, is EADIYQTPRYLVIGTGKKITLECSQTMGHDKMYWYQQDPGMELHLIHYSYGVNSTEKGDLSSESTVSRIRTEHFPLTLESARPSHTSQYLCASSDRGTVFSGANVLTFGAGSRLTVL.

The rearrangement joins TRBV4-3 to TRBJ1-5; 7 positions match TRBD1. V dropped 3 bases and J dropped 1; count of bases not matched to a gene: 3. The CDR3 runs to 15 residues. Germline lookup yields CDR1 LGHNA and CDR2 YSLEER. DNA of the CDR3: TGCGCCAGCAGCCAGGAGACAGGGAGCAATCAGCCCCAGCATTTT. This encodes CASSQETGSNQPQHF.

The rearrangement joins TRBV15 to TRBJ2-3; D might be TRBD1 (5 bases). The CDR3 has 15 amino acids. The V end lost 1 base, the J end lost 8 bases, and 16 bases lay between the germline ends. Per germline, CDR1 LNHNV and CDR2 YYDKDF (reference sequence). This CDR3 is CATSRGQGPPGTQYF. In DNA, the CDR3 is TGTGCCACCAGCAGAGGGCAGGGCCCCCCGGGTACGCAGTATTTT.

The chain couples TRBV7-6 to TRBJ2-1; TRBD1 aligns across 8 bases. Germline CDR1 and CDR2: SGHVS and FNYEAQ. V dropped 3 bases and J dropped 0; count of bases not matched to a gene: 4. The CDR3 spans 16 residues. The CDR3 reads CASSFQGASSYNEQFF. The CDR3 region has the DNA TGTGCCAGCAGCTTCCAGGGGGCGAGCTCCTACAATGAGCAGTTCTTC.

For the CDR3, the DNA is TGTGCCAGCAGCGCAGGCGGGAGGTTTTCATACGAGCAGTACTTC. Its protein product is CASSAGGRFSYEQYF. The V and J genes are TRBV13 and TRBJ2-7; 8 positions agree with TRBD2. The CDR3 has 15 amino acids. The junction had 10 bases not matched to a gene; V was cut back by 5 bases and J by 4 bases. The germline CDR1 and CDR2 sequences are PRHDT and FYEKMQ (reference sequence).

To note about this clone: Other DNA variants within this sample encode the same CDR3. The chain has TRBV29-1 and TRBJ1-1, with a possible D match to TRBD1 (6 bases). Looked up from germline, CDR1 is SQVTM and CDR2 is ANQGSEA. The CDR3 consists of 11 residues. Trimming cost V 4 bases and J 5 bases, with 8 bases left between them. This CDR3 is CSVARGTEAFF. CDR3 coding DNA: TGCAGCGTTGCCAGGGGAACTGAAGCTTTCTTT.

This chain connects TRBV2 to TRBJ2-2; no definite D call. The V and J ends lost 6 bases and 4 bases respectively, with 12 bases between them. CDR3 length equals 14 residues. CDR1 SNHLY and CDR2 FYNNEI come from the germline V gene. CDR3 in amino acids: CASSRIRGTGELFF. CDR3 DNA sequence: TGTGCCAGCAGCAGAATCCGAGGCACCGGGGAGCTGTTTTTT.

This chain links TRBV7-9 with TRBJ2-5; weak D call: TRBD2 (6 bases). The CDR3 is 17 amino acids. V lost 1 base and J 3 bases, leaving 18 bases between the germline ends. CDR1 SEHNR and CDR2 FQNEAQ come from the germline V gene (reference sequence). As DNA, the CDR3 is TGTGCCAGCAGCTTAGATGTTTTTAGGGACTGGAAAGAGACCCAGTACTTC. Its protein is CASSLDVFRDWKETQYF.